A selection of T cell receptor beta chains follows, all from one sample in a study of cytomegalovirus exposure and HLA in healthy donors. This table comes from immunoSEQ multiplex PCR, and its TCRdb copy is limited to in-frame clones, with some not included. The data contain 35,000 to 55,000 clones, over 55% of them singletons. Sequencing was carried out using PBMCs. The origin of the receptors is a human donor in good health. Both conserved end residues are part of each CDR3. A D gene is named only where the DNA matches it firmly. Clone size is stated in some rows and not others, as once, few, many or a class when expanded.

clone_size: once
j_call: TRBJ2-7
d_call: TRBD2
v_call: TRBV7-2
cdr3_nt: TGTGCCAGTGGAGAGACTAGCGGCTACGAGCAGTACTTC
cdr3_aa: CASGETSGYEQYF

clone_size: NA
j_call: TRBJ1-2
d_call: NA
v_call: TRBV7-2
cdr3_nt: TGTGCCAGCAGCTTAGCCACCCAGTCCTATGGCTACACCTTC
cdr3_aa: CASSLATQSYGYTF

clone_size: few
j_call: TRBJ1-5
d_call: TRBD1
v_call: TRBV5-1
cdr3_nt: TGCGCCAGCAGACTCGTCCCACAGGGGACGGATAGGGGCAATCAGCCCCAGCATTTT
cdr3_aa: CASRLVPQGTDRGNQPQHF

clone_size: NA
j_call: TRBJ2-7
d_call: TRBD2
v_call: TRBV7-8
cdr3_nt: TGTGCCAGCAGCCCGACCTGGGGGGGTCTCGAGCAGTACTTC
cdr3_aa: CASSPTWGGLEQYF

clone_size: NA
j_call: TRBJ2-7
d_call: TRBD1
v_call: TRBV28
cdr3_nt: TGTGCCAGCGGGGACAGGGTTTACGAGCAGTACTTC
cdr3_aa: CASGDRVYEQYF

clone_size: few
j_call: TRBJ1-2
d_call: TRBD1
v_call: TRBV4-1
cdr3_nt: TGCGCCAGCAGCCAAGGTCCCTCGGACAGGTATGGCTACACCTTC
cdr3_aa: CASSQGPSDRYGYTF

clone_size: few
j_call: TRBJ2-5
d_call: NA
v_call: TRBV9
cdr3_nt: TGTGCCAGCAGCGTAGCCGGAGGAACCCGCCAAGAGACCCAGTACTTC
cdr3_aa: CASSVAGGTRQETQYF

clone_size: NA
j_call: TRBJ2-5
d_call: TRBD2
v_call: TRBV9
cdr3_nt: TGTGCCAGCAGCACGTTAGCGGGGAACCAAGAGACCCAGTACTTC
cdr3_aa: CASSTLAGNQETQYF

clone_size: NA
j_call: TRBJ2-5
d_call: NA
v_call: TRBV7-2
cdr3_nt: TGTGCCAGCAGCTTAGTGTCTGCATACGGAGAGACCCAGTACTTC
cdr3_aa: CASSLVSAYGETQYF

clone_size: NA
j_call: TRBJ1-1
d_call: NA
v_call: TRBV7-9
cdr3_nt: TGTGCCAGCAGCTTACTAGAGAGGACTGAAGCTTTCTTT
cdr3_aa: CASSLLERTEAFF